These 27 T cell receptor beta chains share one sample of origin, sequenced in a study of shared clonotypes between healthy human individuals. Sequencing was performed with immunoSEQ multiplex PCR; in TCRdb, only in-frame clones are kept and a portion is missing. This repertoire shows roughly 2.1 million clones, more than 85% found once; its top ten account for under 2%. Naive CD8 cells comprised CD45RO-negative, CCR7-positively selected cells, excluding terminally differentiated effector memory CD45RA+ cells. The specimen was naive CD8+ T cells from PBMCs. The origin of the receptors is a young man in good health. Some clones in this sample may be carry-over from other donors' samples.

The chain uses TRBV27 and TRBJ2-5, with D tentatively TRBD2 (6 bases). The CDR3 has 14 amino acids. V was trimmed by 5 bases and J by 0 bases, leaving 10 bases between them. Germline loops: CDR1 MNHEY, CDR2 SMNVEV (reference sequence). DNA for the CDR3: TGTGCCAGCAGTCGGACTACCCACCAAGAGACCCAGTACTTC. Amino acids: CASSRTTHQETQYF.

The chain joins TRBV19 to TRBJ2-1; D unresolved. Germline V gene sequence: CDR1 LNHDA, CDR2 SQIVND (reference sequence). Trimming shortened V by 3 bases and J by 10 bases, and 7 bases separated the two germline ends. The CDR3 runs 11 residues. The CDR3 reads CASSIRGEQFF. The DNA of the CDR3 is TGTGCCAGTAGTATCCGTGGCGAGCAGTTCTTC.

The chain recombines TRBV23-1 with TRBJ2-3; 10 nucleotides align to TRBD2. TRBV23-1 is sorted into the ORF group, with uncertain function. There are 21 residues in the CDR3. The J segment lost 0 bases and the V segment lost 2 bases, leaving 17 bases of the junction unmatched. CDR3 sequence (DNA): TGCGCCAGCAGTCAAGGGGCCCCCCCTAGCGGGAGTCGGCAGAGCACAGATACGCAGTATTTT. This sequence encodes CASSQGAPPSGSRQSTDTQYF.

J is TRBJ1-1 and V is TRBV18, with D unclear. Trimming removed 2 bases from V and 2 bases from J, with 6 bases in between. Looked up from germline, CDR1 is KGHSH and CDR2 is LQKENI. CDR3 length: 13 residues. CDR3 region: CASSPEINTEAFF. CDR3 in DNA: TGTGCCAGCTCACCAGAGATCAACACTGAAGCTTTCTTT.

This chain links TRBV19 with TRBJ2-3; the match to TRBD2 covers 7 bases. V dropped 3 bases and J dropped 5; count of bases not matched to a gene: 8. In germline, CDR1 is LNHDA, CDR2 SQIVND (reference sequence). The CDR3 covers 15 residues. CDR3 bases: TGTGCCAGTAGTATCGGGGCGGGAGTGGTAGATACGCAGTATTTT. Protein: CASSIGAGVVDTQYF.

The V call is TRBV9, the J call TRBJ2-3, with 8 positions matching TRBD1. The V gene end was trimmed by 4 bases and the J gene end by 0 bases; junction bases not matched to a gene: 4. The CDR3 consists of 15 residues. CDR1 is SGDLS and CDR2 is YYNGEE in the germline V gene. The CDR3 spells CASSPRDRSTDTQYF. In DNA, the CDR3 is TGTGCCAGCAGCCCCCGGGACAGGAGCACAGATACGCAGTATTTT.

This clone was seen a single time. The chain links TRBV28 to TRBJ2-7; no reliable D call. CDR1 and CDR2 (germline): MDHEN, SYDVKM. Trimming took off 4 bases at V and 2 bases at J, with 9 bases between the two ends. This CDR3 is built from 13 residues. The CDR3 here is CASSSLQTYEQYF. Here the CDR3 DNA reads TGTGCCAGCAGTTCCCTACAGACCTACGAGCAGTACTTC.

In its sample, this clone was seen a few times. The chain joins TRBV5-6 to TRBJ1-1, with D possibly being TRBD1 (5 bases). Trimming removed 3 bases at V and 2 bases at J, with 8 bases between. This CDR3 spans 13 amino acids. The V gene's germline CDR1 is SGHDT and CDR2 YYEEEE. The CDR3 DNA sequence: TGTGCCAGCAGCTGGGACCTAAACACTGAAGCTTTCTTT. Residues: CASSWDLNTEAFF.

The chain links TRBV27 to TRBJ1-2, with 9 bases that match TRBD1. Germline assignment: CDR1 MNHEY and CDR2 SMNVEV (reference sequence). The CDR3 has 16 amino acids. Trimming removed 4 bases from V and 5 bases from J; junction bases left unmatched: 11. CDR3 in DNA: TGTGCCAGCAGTTCCCACCGGGACAGGGATGGATATGGCTACACCTTC. Amino acid sequence: CASSSHRDRDGYGYTF.

This sequence joins TRBV10-3 and TRBJ1-2; D ambiguous. Trimming pared 2 bases from V and 4 bases from J, leaving 17 bases between. The CDR3 totals 16 residues. Germline loops: CDR1 ENHRY, CDR2 SYGVKD. CDR3 bases: TGTGCCATCAGTGAGCCGGGCCCCATAGGCGCCTATGGCTACACCTTC. As protein: CAISEPGPIGAYGYTF.

J is TRBJ1-2 and V is TRBV7-9, with TRBD1 as a possible D gene (5 bases). The CDR3 extends over 16 amino acids. The ends were cut back, 4 bases at V and 8 bases at J, with 23 bases in the middle. Germline values: CDR1 SEHNR, CDR2 FQNEAQ (reference sequence). The CDR3 reads CASSSTGGYVLWGYTF. For the CDR3, the DNA is TGTGCCAGCAGCTCTACGGGGGGTTATGTCCTTTGGGGCTACACCTTC.

This clone was seen a single time. The chain recombines TRBV19 with TRBJ1-2; the D gene is possibly TRBD1 (5 bases). Germline assignment: CDR1 LNHDA and CDR2 SQIVND (reference sequence). The CDR3 is 13 amino acids. V dropped 4 bases and J dropped 8 bases, with 14 bases sitting between them. The CDR3 loop reads CASSRTDIWGYTF. Here the CDR3 DNA reads TGTGCCAGTAGTAGGACGGACATATGGGGCTACACCTTC.

The chain links TRBV30 to TRBJ2-2; D possibly corresponds to TRBD2 (5 bases). The CDR3 is 14 residues long. The V gene lost 3 bases and the J gene lost 3 bases, with 11 bases spanning the gap. CDR1 GTSNPN and CDR2 SVGIG come from the germline V gene (reference sequence). This CDR3 reads CAWRWGVDTGELFF. The CDR3 bases are TGTGCCTGGAGGTGGGGAGTTGACACCGGGGAGCTGTTTTTT.

The chain recombines TRBV7-2 with TRBJ1-4; TRBD1 aligns across 8 bases. CDR1 and CDR2 from the germline V gene are SGHTA and FQGNSA. J lost 8 bases, V lost 5 bases, and 10 bases had no gene match. This CDR3 region has 15 residues. The CDR3 spells CASSPSPGGREKLFF. DNA for the CDR3: TGTGCCAGCAGCCCGAGCCCAGGGGGCAGGGAAAAACTGTTTTTT.

The chain uses TRBV12-5 and TRBJ2-7, with 9 nucleotides matching TRBD1. The CDR3 extends over 14 amino acids. Germline V gene sequence: CDR1 LGHNT, CDR2 FRNRAP. V was pared by 1 base and J by 5 bases, with 3 bases of the junction left unmatched. The CDR3 here is CASGLARQGDEQYF. CDR3 nucleotides: TGTGCTAGTGGTTTGGCCCGACAGGGGGACGAGCAGTACTTC.

The chain recombines TRBV9 with TRBJ2-4; TRBD1 agrees at 9 bases. The CDR3 runs to 17 residues. V shed 3 bases and J 1 base; nucleotides not matched to a gene: 8. Germline V gene data show CDR1 as SGDLS and CDR2 as YYNGEE. The chain's CDR3 is CASSASQGATAKNIQYF. CDR3 DNA: TGTGCCAGCAGCGCATCACAGGGGGCAACGGCCAAAAACATTCAGTACTTC.

V usage is TRBV15 and J usage is TRBJ1-2, with 7 nucleotides matching TRBD1. The CDR3 is made up of 15 amino acids. In germline, CDR1 is LNHNV, CDR2 YYDKDF (reference sequence). J was trimmed by 4 bases and V by 5 bases; bases with no gene match: 10. The CDR3 here is CATSGSDRPSYGYTF. In nucleotides, the CDR3 is TGTGCCACCAGCGGCTCGGACAGGCCCTCCTATGGCTACACCTTC.

The chain is built from TRBV29-1 and TRBJ2-7; 11 bases line up with TRBD2. The CDR3 consists of 14 residues. From germline, CDR1 is SQVTM and CDR2 ANQGSEA. The junction had 3 bases not matched to a gene; V was cut back by 3 bases and J by 2 bases. In DNA form, the CDR3 reads TGCAGCGTTGACGGGACTAGCGGTACCTACGAGCAGTACTTC. It encodes CSVDGTSGTYEQYF.

A word on this clone: The sample carries other DNA sequences with the same CDR3. V usage is TRBV5-1 and J usage is TRBJ1-1; no reliable D call. With 0 bases removed from V and 1 base from J, the gap between germline ends came to 7 bases. This CDR3 is 14 amino acids long. The germline V gene has CDR1 SGHRS and CDR2 YFSETQ. In nucleotides, the CDR3 is TGCGCCAGCAGCTTGGAGGCCCCGAACACTGAAGCTTTCTTT. It yields the protein CASSLEAPNTEAFF.

As for this clone: Distinct nucleotide sequences in the sample also encode this CDR3. V is TRBV30 and J is TRBJ1-1; D is unresolved. There are 11 residues in the CDR3. The germline CDR1 and CDR2 sequences are GTSNPN and SVGIG (reference sequence). Trimming shortened V by 3 bases and J by 1 base, and 3 bases separated the two germline ends. CDR3 coding DNA: TGTGCCTGGAGGCGGAACACTGAAGCTTTCTTT. It specifies CAWRRNTEAFF. The full variable domain, rest sourced from reference TRBV30 and TRBJ1-1, is SQTIHQWPATLVQPVGSPLSLECTVEGTSNPNLYWYRQAAGRGLQLLFYSVGIGQISSEVPQNLSASRPQDRQFILSSKKLLLSDSGFYLCAWRRNTEAFFGQGTRLTVV.

This rearrangement joins TRBV27 to TRBJ2-5, with D possibly TRBD1 on 6 matching bases. This CDR3 region has 15 residues. The germline gives CDR1 MNHEY, CDR2 SMNVEV (reference sequence). The germline V and J ends were trimmed by 4 bases and 5 bases, with 17 bases remaining between them. CDR3: CASSWTAAPAETQYF. The DNA for the CDR3 is TGTGCCAGCAGTTGGACAGCCGCCCCTGCGGAGACCCAGTACTTC.

A word on this clone: The identical CDR3 is also encoded by other nucleotide sequences in the sample. The chain uses TRBV5-4 and TRBJ1-1; no definite D call. The V gene lost 3 bases and the J gene lost 6 bases, with 9 bases spanning the gap. This CDR3 comprises 12 residues. Per germline, CDR1 SGHNT and CDR2 YYREEE (reference sequence). This chain's CDR3 is CASSWGRAEAFF. CDR3 DNA sequence: TGTGCCAGCAGCTGGGGAAGAGCTGAAGCTTTCTTT. The full variable domain, its missing parts supplied by reference TRBV5-4 and TRBJ1-1, is ETGVTQSPTHLIKTRGQQVTLRCSSQSGHNTVSWYQQALGQGPQFIFQYYREEENGRGNFPPRFSGLQFPNYSSELNVNALELDDSALYLCASSWGRAEAFFGQGTRLTVV.

The V and J genes are TRBV28 and TRBJ2-7, with 7 bases matching TRBD1. The CDR3 extends over 18 amino acids. Germline values: CDR1 MDHEN, CDR2 SYDVKM. Trimming at V came to 3 bases and at J to 0 bases, leaving 14 bases not matched to a gene. The CDR3 DNA reads as TGTGCCAGCAGTTTTTCACAGGGGCACCTTATGAGCTCCTACGAGCAGTACTTC. Its translation: CASSFSQGHLMSSYEQYF.

The chain is built from TRBV27 and TRBJ2-1, with TRBD1 as a possible D gene (6 bases). Trimming took off 2 bases at V and 3 bases at J, with 14 bases between the two ends. The CDR3 loop spans 16 amino acids. CDR1 is MNHEY, CDR2 SMNVEV, per germline (reference sequence). CDR3 nucleotides: TGTGCCAGCAGTTTAAATGGACAGCCTATCTACAATGAGCAGTTCTTC. Translated, it gives CASSLNGQPIYNEQFF.

A word on this clone: An end of the junction does not agree with germline; a read error may underlie this. The chain carries TRBV28 and TRBJ1-1, with D perhaps TRBD1 (5 bases). CDR1 and CDR2 (germline): MDHEN, SYDVKM. This CDR3 comprises 13 residues. In DNA, the CDR3 is TGTGCCAGCAGTTTCTCAGGGAACATTGAAGCTTTCTTT. Translation: CASSFSGNIEAFF.

This chain links TRBV4-3 with TRBJ2-1; D ambiguous. The germline V gene has CDR1 LGHNA and CDR2 YSLEER. Trimming removed 0 bases from V and 0 bases from J, with 9 bases in between. This CDR3 comprises 16 residues. The CDR3 here is CASSQDREFSYNEQFF. The CDR3 nucleotides read TGCGCCAGCAGCCAAGATCGCGAGTTCTCCTACAATGAGCAGTTCTTC.

The chain joins TRBV27 to TRBJ2-1; no clear D. V was trimmed by 5 bases and J by 2 bases, leaving 10 bases between them. Germline lookup yields CDR1 MNHEY and CDR2 SMNVEV (reference sequence). The CDR3 length is 14 residues. CDR3 sequence: CASSPLVTYNEQFF. The CDR3 region has the DNA TGTGCCAGCAGTCCCTTGGTCACCTACAATGAGCAGTTCTTC.